This TCR beta chain was identified in a study of type 1 regulatory T cells. The wider study: An in vitro protocol generated T-allo10, a Tr1-enriched, alloantigen-specific CD4 T cell product.

Each CDR3 protein gets one entry after TCRdb re-called the reads with MiXCR. The sample records tens of thousands of distinct CDR3 sequences, 10% to 15% being singletons. Trimming shortened V by 3 bases and J by 2 bases, and 12 bases separated the two germline ends. Germline lookup yields CDR1 SGHTA and CDR2 FQGNSA. The CDR3 has 15 residues. This clonotype was seen at least ten times. Its antigen is still unknown. Findings of the study overall: Compared with non-type 1 regulatory T cells, type 1 regulatory T cells showed a more restricted TCR repertoire.

Sequencing was done on a sample of cultured non-Tr1 T cells, either the whole culture or a sorted T cell fraction (not recorded which). This receptor was identified in a human donor in good health. The V call is TRBV7-2, the J call TRBJ2-3; tentatively, D is TRBD1 (6 bases). This chain's CDR3 is CASSLYRVYTDTQYF. CDR3 DNA: TGTGCCAGCAGCTTGTACAGGGTGTACACAGATACGCAGTATTTT.